This T cell receptor (beta chain) appears in the sequencing data of a study of Tregs in tolerant kidney transplant recipients. TCRdb's copy holds only in-frame clones and misses some; the assay was immunoSEQ multiplex PCR. The table records about 73,000 clones, around 90% of them present only once. General observations from the study: Activated donor B cell expansion appeared to reveal the most relevant donor-specific TCRbeta repertoire. Changing PCR primers prevented nucleotide comparison between some patients' samples.

A note on this clone: Antigen specificity is unknown.

This clonotype was sampled from a human donor who received a combined kidney and bone marrow transplant. The sequenced sample was Tregs from blood, obtained before the transplant.

CDR3 loop: CASSTTGEYNEQFF. DNA of the CDR3: TGTGCCAGCAGCACGACAGGGGAGTACAATGAGCAGTTCTTC. The chain recombines TRBV7-8 with TRBJ2-1; TRBD1 matches at 8 bases. Trimming took 5 bases from V and 4 from J; bases not matched to a gene: 4. Germline V gives CDR1 SGHVS, CDR2 FQNEAQ. The CDR3 sequence is 14 residues long.